Described below is a single T cell receptor (beta chain) sequence and its context. Its antigen is as yet unknown. This entry belongs to a study of cytomegalovirus exposure and HLA in healthy donors. With 60 Vbeta and 13 Jbeta primers, the PCR was carried out. Libraries were prepared by immunoSEQ multiplex PCR; TCRdb keeps only in-frame clonotypes and omits some of them. This listing includes around 150,000 clones. Notes on the study in general: A missense variant in DCLRE1C was later tied to TCR beta V- and J-gene trimming. Cytomegalovirus status was reportedly diagnosed by the classifier with high sensitivity and specificity. According to an earlier analysis, most TCR beta V segments yielded productive rearrangements about 87% or about 30% of the time.

Germline CDR1 reads LNHDA; CDR2 reads SQIVND (reference sequence). The CDR3 sequence is 14 residues long. Trimming pared 4 bases from V and 2 bases from J, leaving 10 bases between. This receptor was obtained from a woman aged 60 to 75 in good health and CMV-seronegative. The specimen was PBMCs. The chain joins TRBV19 to TRBJ2-3; weak D call: TRBD2 (6 bases). CDR3 DNA sequence: TGTGCCAGTAGTAATAGCGGTCCCACAGATACGCAGTATTTT. It translates to CASSNSGPTDTQYF. The variable domain in full, with the rest retrieved from reference TRBV19 and TRBJ2-3, is DGGITQSPKYLFRKEGQNVTLSCEQNLNHDAMYWYRQDPGQGLRLIYYSQIVNDFQKGDIAEGYSVSREKKESFPLTVTSAQKNPTAFYLCASSNSGPTDTQYFGPGTRLTVL.